These T cell receptor beta chains were read from a single sample in a study of blood T cell repertoires in COVID-19. Sequencing was performed with immunoSEQ multiplex PCR; in TCRdb, only in-frame clones are kept and a portion is missing. The sample holds some 250,000 clones, around 87% seen once. Sequenced material: peripheral blood. The receptors shown here come from a man aged 55-75 years who had recovered from COVID-19. Both conserved end residues are trimmed from each CDR3. The order of the fields is V gene, CDR3 protein.

V gene: TRBV9; CDR3 protein: ASSVDTSGGYADTQY
V gene: TRBV9; CDR3 protein: ASSVGVLSNEKLF
V gene: TRBV10-2; CDR3 protein: ASSEGGLSSGYT
V gene: TRBV6-1; CDR3 protein: ASSEWRGQPYEQY
V gene: TRBV2; CDR3 protein: ASWGPQSGNTIY
V gene: TRBV7-8; CDR3 protein: ASSLGGQRSNQPQH
V gene: TRBV6-6; CDR3 protein: ASGDREVYEQY
V gene: TRBV19; CDR3 protein: ASNRAPGQGLRSNQPQH
V gene: TRBV24-1; CDR3 protein: ATSVEQSSTDTQY
V gene: TRBV30; CDR3 protein: AWSKQGNQPQH
V gene: TRBV6-2/TRBV6-3; CDR3 protein: ASSYTSGRGSSSDTQY
V gene: TRBV6-6; CDR3 protein: ASRGLAGVTYNEQF
V gene: TRBV5-1; CDR3 protein: ASSTGPDYEQY
V gene: TRBV6-5; CDR3 protein: ASSYSNRGKTEAF
V gene: TRBV3-1/TRBV3-2; CDR3 protein: ASSQKYASGQETQY
V gene: TRBV4-1; CDR3 protein: ASSRSSTGELF